This TCR beta chain was recorded in a study of cytomegalovirus exposure and HLA in healthy donors. Findings and limits, study-wide: The study recorded more than 150 TCR beta chains that were cytomegalovirus-associated.

The CDR3 contains 16 residues. V was pared by 3 bases and J by 0 bases, with 12 bases between. Germline CDR1 and CDR2: LGHNA and YNFKEQ. Concerning this clone: Its antigen is undetermined.

Primers: 60 Vbeta forward and 13 Jbeta reverse. Profiled with immunoSEQ multiplex PCR; TCRdb holds only in-frame clones, not every one. The profile shows approximately 180,000 clones, 80% to 85% of them singletons. This chain connects TRBV4-2 to TRBJ2-1; tentatively, D is TRBD1 (5 bases). The receptor was derived from a woman between 25 and 40 years old in good health and CMV-seronegative. The sample comprised PBMCs. CDR3 protein: CASSHPDRSSYNEQFF. CDR3 in DNA: TGTGCCAGCAGCCATCCTGACAGAAGCTCCTACAATGAGCAGTTCTTC.